Here is one T cell receptor (beta chain) with its context. Its antigen is undetermined. This same CDR3 is encoded by further DNA sequences in the sample. The sample originates from a study of Tregs in tolerant kidney transplant recipients. TCRdb keeps only in-frame clones here, not all; method: immunoSEQ multiplex PCR. The repertoire holds roughly 64,000 clones, with approximately 89% as singletons. Mixed chimerism was transient after nonmyeloablative marrow transplants from related graft donors. Points from the study as a whole: Tregs expanded with activated donor B cells seemed most donor-specific.

The V gene's germline CDR1 is MDHEN and CDR2 SYDVKM. CDR3 length equals 15 residues. After removal of 4 bases from V and 13 bases from J, the junction contained 12 bases not matched to a gene. This sequence joins TRBV28 and TRBJ1-6; 8 positions match TRBD1. The sample in question was CD4+ T cells from blood (PBMCs), obtained 6 months after the transplant. This sequence was found in a human patient who received a combined kidney and bone marrow transplant. Some of the T cells might come from the graft donor. The CDR3 DNA sequence: TGTGCCAGCAGTTGGGGTGGTTCAGGGGGCTCCCCCCTCCACTTT. It specifies CASSWGGSGGSPLHF.